One and the same sample provided the 17 T cell receptor beta chains below, sequenced in a study of CXCR3-negative and CXCR3-positive naive CD8 T cells. The study made its TRB cDNA libraries by 5' RACE, adding UMI labels. Reprocessing the 5' RACE reads, TCRdb reports a single entry for every CDR3 protein and omits DNA. Here the sample table reports fewer than 80,000 distinct CDR3 sequences. The sequenced material came from naive CXCR3- CD8+ T cells from blood. Subset specified: CD45RO-CCR7+CD27+CD95- naive CD8+ T cells lacking CXCR3 (TNR3-). The receptors here all came from a human donor in good health. Some clones in this sample may be carry-over from other donors' samples.

The gene calls are TRBV7-9 and TRBJ2-7; TCRdb indicates TRBD1, and absent DNA this call remains unverified. This CDR3 has 15 amino acids. Germline CDR1 is SEHNR and CDR2 is FQNEAQ (reference sequence). CDR3 sequence: CASSSPGGVIGEQYF.

This chain links TRBV28 with TRBJ2-2; lacking DNA, the TRBD1 call made by TCRdb goes unchecked. The germline V gene encodes CDR1 MDHEN and CDR2 SYDVKM. The CDR3 spans 14 residues. CDR3 sequence reads: CASSFTGEAGELFF.

This sequence joins TRBV7-9 and TRBJ2-2; the TCRdb call, TRBD1, lacks DNA for checking. Per germline, CDR1 SEHNR and CDR2 FQNEAQ (reference sequence). The CDR3 loop spans 13 amino acids. The CDR3: CASSHKTGAELFF.

This chain uses TRBV14 with TRBJ2-1. The germline V gene has CDR1 SGHDN and CDR2 FVKESK. The CDR3 runs 14 residues. The CDR3 region is CASSQDSSYNEQFF.

This chain connects TRBV27 to TRBJ1-5. CDR1 MNHEY and CDR2 SMNVEV come from the germline V gene (reference sequence). The CDR3 is made up of 12 amino acids. This chain's CDR3 is CASSAYNQPQHF.

The rearrangement links TRBV9 to TRBJ2-3. This CDR3 comprises 13 residues. Germline-derived CDR1 and CDR2 are SGDLS and YYNGEE. The CDR3 sequence: CASSVVSTDTQYF. Drawing the rest from reference TRBV9 and TRBJ2-3, the complete variable domain is DSGVTQTPKHLITATGQRVTLRCSPRSGDLSVYWYQQSLDQGLQFLIQYYNGEERAKGNILERFSAQQFPDLHSELNLSSLELGDSALYFCASSVVSTDTQYFGPGTRLTVL.

The chain carries TRBV30 and TRBJ1-1. The CDR3 runs to 13 residues. Germline V gives CDR1 GTSNPN, CDR2 SVGIG (reference sequence). The CDR3 region is CAWTAGLGTEAFF.

The rearrangement joins TRBV7-3 to TRBJ2-1; TCRdb's D call, TRBD2, is unchecked because there is no DNA. Germline V lookup: CDR1 SGHTA, CDR2 FQGTGA. This CDR3 comprises 16 residues. CDR3 loop: CASRLLAGGPYNEQFF.

The V call is TRBV7-9, the J call TRBJ2-7; there is no DNA to check the TCRdb D call of TRBD1. The CDR3 totals 16 residues. Germline CDR1 reads SEHNR; CDR2 reads FQNEAQ (reference sequence). CDR3 sequence: CASSSPQLLASHEQYF.

The genes are TRBV7-2 and TRBJ2-1; the TCRdb D gene call, TRBD1, has no DNA to confirm it. CDR3 length: 16 amino acids. The germline gives CDR1 SGHTA, CDR2 FQGNSA. The CDR3 reads CASSLNPGQGDNEQFF.

The chain uses TRBV5-1 and TRBJ2-7; TCRdb proposes TRBD1, but this gene call is untestable without DNA. CDR1 is SGHRS and CDR2 is YFSETQ in the germline V gene. This CDR3 comprises 12 residues. CDR3 in amino acids: CASSLTGYEQYF.

The V and J genes are TRBV28 and TRBJ2-7; TCRdb designates TRBD2, a call that cannot be tested without DNA. Per the germline V gene, CDR1 is MDHEN and CDR2 is SYDVKM. The CDR3 runs to 13 residues. The CDR3 here is CASRGLAVYEQYF.

The chain uses TRBV29-1 and TRBJ2-5. CDR1 and CDR2 from the germline V gene are SQVTM and ANQGSEA. This CDR3 is 18 amino acids long. CDR3 residues: CSVEDPIRSAGLQETQYF.

CDR3 sequence reads: CASSLGLTYEQYF. The chain uses TRBV27 and TRBJ2-7. Germline CDR1 reads MNHEY; CDR2 reads SMNVEV (reference sequence). The CDR3 covers 13 residues.

The chain is built from TRBV29-1 and TRBJ2-3; TCRdb calls TRBD1, which cannot be checked without DNA. The CDR3 length is 14 residues. CDR1 SQVTM and CDR2 ANQGSEA come from the germline V gene. This chain's CDR3 is CSAMKRGFADTQYF.

This rearrangement joins TRBV7-9 to TRBJ2-1; without DNA, the TCRdb call of TRBD2 cannot be checked. The CDR3 is 15 amino acids. Germline V gene data show CDR1 as SEHNR and CDR2 as FQNEAQ (reference sequence). The CDR3 here is CASSLSVAGGNEQFF.

CDR3 in amino acids: CASSRKAIAGGPYEQYF. The rearrangement uses TRBV9 and TRBJ2-7; the TRBD2 assignment by TCRdb is unverifiable without DNA. Germline lookup yields CDR1 SGDLS and CDR2 YYNGEE. This CDR3 comprises 17 residues.